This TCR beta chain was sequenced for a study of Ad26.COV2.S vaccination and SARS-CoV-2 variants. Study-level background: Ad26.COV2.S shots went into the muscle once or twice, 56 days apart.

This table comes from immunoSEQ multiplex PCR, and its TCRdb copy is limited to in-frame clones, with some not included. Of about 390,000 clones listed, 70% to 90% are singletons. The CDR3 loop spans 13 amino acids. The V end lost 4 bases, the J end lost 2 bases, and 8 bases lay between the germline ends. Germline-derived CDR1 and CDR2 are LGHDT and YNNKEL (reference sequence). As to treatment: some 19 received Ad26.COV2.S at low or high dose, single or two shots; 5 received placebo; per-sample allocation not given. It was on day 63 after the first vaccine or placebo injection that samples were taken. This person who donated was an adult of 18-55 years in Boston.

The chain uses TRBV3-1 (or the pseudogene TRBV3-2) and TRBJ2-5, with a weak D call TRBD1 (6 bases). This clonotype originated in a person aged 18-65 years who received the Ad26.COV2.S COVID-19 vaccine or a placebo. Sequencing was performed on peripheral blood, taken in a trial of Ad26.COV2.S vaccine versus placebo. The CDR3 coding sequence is TGTGCCAGCAGCCGGACAGTACAAGAGACCCAGTACTTC. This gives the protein CASSRTVQETQYF.